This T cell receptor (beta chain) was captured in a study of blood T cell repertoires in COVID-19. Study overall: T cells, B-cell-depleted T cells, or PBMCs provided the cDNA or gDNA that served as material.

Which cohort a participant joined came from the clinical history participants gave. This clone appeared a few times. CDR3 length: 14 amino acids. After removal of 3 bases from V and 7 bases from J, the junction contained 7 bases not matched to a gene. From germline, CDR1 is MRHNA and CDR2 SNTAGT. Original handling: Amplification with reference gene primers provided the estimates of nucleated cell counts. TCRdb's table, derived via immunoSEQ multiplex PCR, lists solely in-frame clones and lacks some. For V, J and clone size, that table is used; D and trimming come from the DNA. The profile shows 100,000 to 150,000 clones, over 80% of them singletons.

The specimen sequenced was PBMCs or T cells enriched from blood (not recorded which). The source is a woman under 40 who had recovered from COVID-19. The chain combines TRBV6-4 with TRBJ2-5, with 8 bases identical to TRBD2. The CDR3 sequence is CASSEISGAGTQYF. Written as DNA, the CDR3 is TGTGCCAGCAGTGAAATTAGCGGGGCGGGGACCCAGTACTTC.